This T cell receptor (beta chain) was captured by sequencing in a study of cytomegalovirus exposure and HLA in healthy donors. This clone came up a few times. The target antigen is unknown. In the PCR, 60 Vbeta and 13 Jbeta primers were used. Assay used: immunoSEQ multiplex PCR; TCRdb lists only in-frame clones, some missing. Seen here are around 110,000 clones, roughly 79% observed once, and the top ten hold 1.6%. Study-level points and caveats: Association with HLA alleles at 0.05 false discovery rate was found for roughly 17,000 TCR beta sequences in a later analysis.

The source is a young woman in good health and CMV-seronegative. The sample consisted of PBMCs.

In DNA form, the CDR3 reads TGTGCCAGCAGTGAATTGCCGGGACTGCGGTGGGATGAGCAGTTCTTC. Its protein is CASSELPGLRWDEQFF. The rearrangement links TRBV6-1 to TRBJ2-1; the D gene is possibly TRBD2 (6 bases). The germline V gene encodes CDR1 MNHNS and CDR2 SASEGT. The CDR3 loop spans 16 amino acids. Trimming took 2 bases from V and 8 from J, leaving 19 bases between them.